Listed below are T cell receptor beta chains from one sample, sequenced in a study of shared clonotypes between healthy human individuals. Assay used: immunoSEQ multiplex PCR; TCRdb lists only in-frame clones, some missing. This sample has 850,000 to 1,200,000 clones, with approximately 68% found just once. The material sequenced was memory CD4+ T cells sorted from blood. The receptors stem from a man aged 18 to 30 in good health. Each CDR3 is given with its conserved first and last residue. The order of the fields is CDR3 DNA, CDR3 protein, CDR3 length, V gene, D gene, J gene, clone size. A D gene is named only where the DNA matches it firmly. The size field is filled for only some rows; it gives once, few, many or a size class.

TGTGCCAGCAGTTTATCCCAGGGAGACTACGAGCAGTACTTC CASSLSQGDYEQYF 14 TRBV27 NA TRBJ2-7 NA
TGTGCCAGCAGCCCAGGACAGGGACGGTACGAGCAGTACTTC CASSPGQGRYEQYF 14 TRBV5-4 TRBD1 TRBJ2-7 few
TGCGCCAGCAGCTTGGGGCAGGGGCCTTATAATTCACCCCTCCACTTT CASSLGQGPYNSPLHF 16 TRBV5-1 NA TRBJ1-6 NA
TGTGCCAGTAGTATCTCATGGTCAGGGGTAGGAAGCAATCAGCCCCAGCATTTT CASSISWSGVGSNQPQHF 18 TRBV19 NA TRBJ1-5 few
TGTGCCAGCAGCTTAGGGCAGGTTAAGGAAGAGACCCAGTACTTC CASSLGQVKEETQYF 15 TRBV7-2 NA TRBJ2-5 NA
TGTGCCAGCAGGCCTACAGGGGTTTCGAACACCGGGGAGCTGTTTTTT CASRPTGVSNTGELFF 16 TRBV14 TRBD1 TRBJ2-2 few
TGTGCCAGCAGCTTTAGACAGGGTGCTAATGAAAAACTGTTTTTT CASSFRQGANEKLFF 15 TRBV9 TRBD1 TRBJ1-4 NA
TGTGCCAGCAGCTTAGAGGGCCAGGGAAATTCACCCCTCCACTTT CASSLEGQGNSPLHF 15 TRBV7-9 NA TRBJ1-6 NA
TGTGCCAGCAGGCCCGAAAGGCCTAATGAAAAACTGTTTTTT CASRPERPNEKLFF 14 TRBV7-9 NA TRBJ1-4 many
TGTGCCTGGAGTCCTCAGCTCGACGATTCACCCCTCCACTTT CAWSPQLDDSPLHF 14 TRBV30 NA TRBJ1-6 many
TGTGCCAGCAGCCTCGCACGGGGGACTAGCGCAGATACGCAGTATTTT CASSLARGTSADTQYF 16 TRBV9 TRBD2 TRBJ2-3 NA
TGTGCCAGCAGCCGGGGACAGGGGGCGGCTGAAGCTTTCTTT CASSRGQGAAEAFF 14 TRBV5-4 TRBD1 TRBJ1-1 NA
TGTGCCAGCAGCCTACGCAGGAACTACAATGAGCAGTTCTTC CASSLRRNYNEQFF 14 TRBV7-2 NA TRBJ2-1 NA
TGTGCCAGTAGTACCCTCGGACAGGGAACCAAAAACATTCAGTACTTC CASSTLGQGTKNIQYF 16 TRBV19 TRBD1 TRBJ2-4 NA
TGTGCCAGCAGATGGGACGGTAACACCGGGGAGCTGTTTTTT CASRWDGNTGELFF 14 TRBV5-4 NA TRBJ2-2 NA
TGTGCCAGTAGTCAGGACTACGACAGGCTAGGATCACCCCTCCACTTT CASSQDYDRLGSPLHF 16 TRBV19 NA TRBJ1-6 few
TGTGCCAGCACCGCCGGACCTCCGGTGACTGAAGCTTTCTTT CASTAGPPVTEAFF 14 TRBV28 NA TRBJ1-1 NA
TGTGCCAGCTCACCCCCTGGGGGGGTGAACACTGAAGCTTTCTTT CASSPPGGVNTEAFF 15 TRBV18 NA TRBJ1-1 NA
TGTGCCTGGAGGCCAGGTTCTACCTACGAGCAGTACTTC CAWRPGSTYEQYF 13 TRBV30 NA TRBJ2-7 NA
TGTGCCAGCAGTTACGCTTCACAGGGAACTGAAGCTTTCTTT CASSYASQGTEAFF 14 TRBV6-5 NA TRBJ1-1 few
TGCAGCGTTGTGGAGGGAGGACGTAATCAGCCCCAGCATTTT CSVVEGGRNQPQHF 14 TRBV29-1 NA TRBJ1-5 NA
TGCGCCAGCAGCTTGGCGGGCGGACCCCCCTATGGCTACACCTTC CASSLAGGPPYGYTF 15 TRBV5-1 NA TRBJ1-2 few
TGCGCCAGCAGCCCCGAGGGTACTAGCGGGGGGGTATACAATGAGCAGTTCTTC CASSPEGTSGGVYNEQFF 18 TRBV5-1 TRBD2 TRBJ2-1 NA
TGTGCCAGCAAAGGGGAAGTAAGCACTGAAGCTTTCTTT CASKGEVSTEAFF 13 TRBV2 NA TRBJ1-1 NA
TGCGCCAGCAGCATCTTCACCGGGACTAGCGGCACAGATACGCAGTATTTT CASSIFTGTSGTDTQYF 17 TRBV5-1 TRBD2 TRBJ2-3 NA
TGTGCCACAACCCAGCGGTGGGGGGGCCAGGATACGCAGTATTTT CATTQRWGGQDTQYF 15 TRBV7-2 NA TRBJ2-3 few
TGCGCCAGCAGCGATATTCTGGTGCAAAGTTCCTACGAGCAGTACTTC CASSDILVQSSYEQYF 16 TRBV5-1 NA TRBJ2-7 few
TGTGCCAGCAGGGGTCAGGGTGGGGGCACAGATACGCAGTATTTT CASRGQGGGTDTQYF 15 TRBV28 NA TRBJ2-3 NA
TGTGCCAGCAGTGAATTCGTGCAGGGCGTAGAAGCTTTCTTT CASSEFVQGVEAFF 14 TRBV6-1 NA TRBJ1-1 NA
TGTGCGGGGGGACTGATAAATTCACCCCTCCACTTT CAGGLINSPLHF 12 TRBV30 NA TRBJ1-6 few
TGTGCCTGGAGTAGGGTGGGACGGACGTACGAGCAGTACTTC CAWSRVGRTYEQYF 14 TRBV30 NA TRBJ2-7 NA
TGCGCCAGCAGCTTGGATTTTGACAGGGGCTCCTACGAGCAGTACTTC CASSLDFDRGSYEQYF 16 TRBV5-1 TRBD1 TRBJ2-7 once
TGCGCCAGCAGTGAGTACGGCGGGAACTATGGCTACACCTTC CASSEYGGNYGYTF 14 TRBV10-2 NA TRBJ1-2 NA
TGTGCCAGCAGCTTAGGAGGGGTAGCCAAGCAGTTCTTC CASSLGGVAKQFF 13 TRBV7-6 NA TRBJ2-1 NA
TGCGCCAGCAGCTTGGGGGGGACTGAAGAGACCCAGTACTTC CASSLGGTEETQYF 14 TRBV5-1 NA TRBJ2-5 NA
TGTGCCAGCAGCTCGGCGGGGACAGGGGCTGGAAACACCATATATTTT CASSSAGTGAGNTIYF 16 TRBV5-4 TRBD1 TRBJ1-3 few
TGTGCCAGCAGTGGAGGGACAGACATTTATGGCTACACCTTC CASSGGTDIYGYTF 14 TRBV6-1 TRBD1 TRBJ1-2 NA
TGCGCCAGCAGCCGATTTGGACAGGGCCAAGAGACCCAGTACTTC CASSRFGQGQETQYF 15 TRBV4-3 TRBD1 TRBJ2-5 once
TGCGCCAGCAGCTCCGACCCATCTGGGGCCAACGTCCTGACTTTC CASSSDPSGANVLTF 15 TRBV5-1 NA TRBJ2-6 NA
TGTGCCATCAGTGACGGGTACGAGCAGTACTTC CAISDGYEQYF 11 TRBV10-3 NA TRBJ2-7 few
TGCGCCAGCAGCACCGGACTAGTGCAAGAGACCCAGTACTTC CASSTGLVQETQYF 14 TRBV5-1 TRBD2 TRBJ2-5 NA
TGTGCCAGCAGCCCAGGACAGGGGAAAATTAAAAACATTCAGTACTTC CASSPGQGKIKNIQYF 16 TRBV7-9 TRBD1 TRBJ2-4 NA
TGCGCCAGCAGCTTAGGGGGCTCTGGAAACACCATATATTTT CASSLGGSGNTIYF 14 TRBV5-1 NA TRBJ1-3 NA
TGTGCCATCTCACGAGGGCTAGCGGGAGTAGGTGAGACCCAGTACTTC CAISRGLAGVGETQYF 16 TRBV10-3 TRBD2 TRBJ2-5 NA
TGTGCCAGCAGTTTTGACAGGAGGTCCTACGAGCAGTACTTC CASSFDRRSYEQYF 14 TRBV27 NA TRBJ2-7 NA
TGCAGCGTTGTGGGCCTTCGTGCGGGTAGGTCCTATAATTCACCCCTCCACTTT CSVVGLRAGRSYNSPLHF 18 TRBV29-1 NA TRBJ1-6 NA
TGTGCCAGCAGTTATAACCTACGGAGCGCTGAAGCTTTCTTT CASSYNLRSAEAFF 14 TRBV6-6 NA TRBJ1-1 few
TGTGCCAGCAGCGTGGGACAGGCCCTCTCCTACGAGCAGTACTTC CASSVGQALSYEQYF 15 TRBV9 TRBD1 TRBJ2-7 NA
TGTGCCAGCAGTTCCCCAGCCTCGGGGACAGCATGGGGGGCTTTCTTT CASSSPASGTAWGAFF 16 TRBV6-6 TRBD1 TRBJ1-1 NA
TGTGCCAGCAGCATTGGACAGGGGGCAAACGAGCAGTACTTC CASSIGQGANEQYF 14 TRBV11-3 TRBD1 TRBJ2-7 NA
TGTGCCTGGAGTGGGACAGGGGTCTACGAGCAGTACTTC CAWSGTGVYEQYF 13 TRBV30 TRBD1 TRBJ2-7 NA
TGTGCCAGCACTACTAGCGGGGGGCTTCCTAGCACAGATACGCAGTATTTT CASTTSGGLPSTDTQYF 17 TRBV2 TRBD2 TRBJ2-3 NA
TGTGCCAGCTCACGGGGGACCCCCGAGGAGCTGTTTTTT CASSRGTPEELFF 13 TRBV18 NA TRBJ2-2 NA
TGTGCCAGCAGTGGAGGGACGCGGGCAATGAGGAAGTCACCCCTCCACTTT CASSGGTRAMRKSPLHF 17 TRBV6-1 NA TRBJ1-6 NA